The present T cell receptor (beta chain) was sequenced within a study of patients and donors after allogeneic stem cell transplantation. This CDR3 spans 12 amino acids. The germline V gene has CDR1 SEHNR and CDR2 FQNEAQ (reference sequence). The germline V and J ends were trimmed by 2 bases and 10 bases, with 9 bases remaining between them. TCRdb re-called the RT-PCR reads with MiXCR, one entry per CDR3 protein. Here the sample spans 100,000 to 130,000 distinct CDR3 sequences, 35% being singletons. The chain employs TRBV7-9 and TRBJ1-5; D is perhaps TRBD1 (5 bases). Sequencing was carried out using blood, either unsorted or a sorted T cell fraction (not recorded which). The sequence was collected from a human donor who was either an allogeneic HSCT recipient or a stem cell or donor lymphocyte infusion donor (not recorded which). It is not recorded whose cells these are; they may come from a transplant donor. CDR3 nucleotide sequence: TGTGCCAGCAGCTTAATGGGGGAACCCCAGCATTTT. Amino acid sequence: CASSLMGEPQHF. Full variable domain (outside the CDR3, taken from reference TRBV7-9 and TRBJ1-5): DTGVSQNPRHKITKRGQNVTFRCDPISEHNRLYWYRQTLGQGPEFLTYFQNEAQLEKSRLLSDRFSAERPKGSFSTLEIQRTEQGDSAMYLCASSLMGEPQHFGDGTRLSIL.